This T cell receptor (beta chain) originates from a study of shared clonotypes between healthy human individuals. An approximately 180 ng quantity of DNA, some 30,000 T cell genomes, went into the sorted-subset replicate PCRs. The data were produced by immunoSEQ multiplex PCR, yet TCRdb's version contains in-frame clones alone and is incomplete. The sample shows over 400,000 clones, 95% to 96% of them seen only once. As concerns this clone: What it recognizes is unknown.

Whole-study results and caveats: On the whole, naive subsets had larger estimated richness than memory subsets had.

Adult Caucasians living in Nashville, Tennessee made up all of the donors. The sequence was obtained from a woman aged 30 to 39 in good health. Input material: naive CD4+ T cells sorted from blood. Stated subset: CD45RA+ positively selected.

The CDR3 loop reads CAISVATGTSAYNEQFF. The CDR3 bases are TGTGCCATCAGTGTGGCCACCGGGACTAGCGCCTACAATGAGCAGTTCTTC. This chain joins TRBV10-3 and TRBJ2-1, with TRBD2 identical over 10 bases. This CDR3 region has 17 residues. In germline, CDR1 is ENHRY, CDR2 SYGVKD. The trim removed 4 bases at V and 2 bases at J, leaving 8 bases unmatched.